The 29 T cell receptor beta chains in this list originate from one sample, sequenced in a study of blood T cells in healthy people across ages. A second about 6 to 11 cycle PCR used barcoded and J-beta primers. TCRdb processed the 5' RACE reads anew with MiXCR; each CDR3 protein has one entry. This sample has hundreds of thousands of distinct CDR3 sequences; around 26% occur once, and the top ten carry 17%. The sequencing input was blood. Every receptor here comes from an elderly woman in good health.

This clonotype was counted ten times or more. V gene TRBV20-1 combines with J gene TRBJ2-3; 8 nucleotides match TRBD2. The J segment lost 2 bases and the V segment lost 4 bases, leaving 11 bases of the junction unmatched. The CDR3 is 16 amino acids. CDR1 DFQATT and CDR2 SNEGSKA come from the germline V gene (reference sequence). CDR3 DNA sequence: TGCAGTGCTAACTCCGGGGGGGGCCTTGTCACAGATACGCAGTATTTT. Its protein product is CSANSGGGLVTDTQYF.

The genes are TRBV10-3 and TRBJ2-7; D call uncertain. V was trimmed by 3 bases and J by 6 bases, leaving 6 bases between them. The length of the CDR3 is 11 residues. Germline V lookup: CDR1 ENHRY, CDR2 SYGVKD. The CDR3 loop reads CAISDGFEQYF. The DNA of the CDR3 is TGTGCCATCAGTGACGGGTTCGAGCAGTACTTC.

This clonotype has just a few counts. This sequence may be a read error, since a much larger clone differs from it by one base. The J gene is TRBJ2-7, the V gene TRBV6-2 or TRBV6-3, with 8 bases identical to TRBD1. The trim removed 6 bases at V and 1 base at J, leaving 5 bases unmatched. Germline V lookup: CDR1 MNHEY, CDR2 SVGEGT. CDR3 size: 14 residues. In nucleotides, the CDR3 is TGTGCCAGCAGGTCAAGACAGGGGTCCTACGAGCAGTACTTC. This translates into CASRSRQGSYEQYF.

This clonotype was counted many times. The chain joins TRBV4-3 to TRBJ1-6, with D uncertain. V was cut by 0 bases and J by 0 bases, with 6 bases left in between. Germline V lookup: CDR1 LGHNA, CDR2 YSLEER. CDR3 length equals 16 residues. The CDR3 sequence is CASSQDRSSYNSPLHF. Here the CDR3 DNA reads TGCGCCAGCAGCCAAGATAGGAGCTCCTATAATTCACCCCTCCACTTT.

On this clonotype itself: An end of the junction does not agree with germline; a read error may underlie this. V is TRBV3-1 and J is TRBJ2-5, with D perhaps matching TRBD2 (7 bases). Germline CDR1 is LGHDT and CDR2 is YNNKEL (reference sequence). The CDR3 spans 14 residues. The CDR3 loop is CASSPGGGQEAQYF. The CDR3 region has the DNA TGTGCCAGCAGCCCTGGGGGGGGCCAAGAGGCCCAGTACTTC.

Ten or more counts support this clonotype. The chain couples TRBV12-3 or TRBV12-4 to TRBJ1-2; the D gene is possibly TRBD1 (5 bases). There are 12 residues in the CDR3. V was trimmed by 8 bases and J by 2 bases, leaving 9 bases between them. The CDR3 DNA reads TGTGCCAGCCGGGACTTGAACTATGGCTACACCTTC. Translated, it gives CASRDLNYGYTF.

In its sample, this clonotype was seen many times. This chain uses TRBV20-1 with TRBJ2-1, with D possibly being TRBD2 (7 bases). The ends were cut back, 1 base at V and 3 bases at J, with 16 bases in the middle. CDR1 is DFQATT, CDR2 SNEGSKA, per germline (reference sequence). This CDR3 is built from 16 residues. CDR3 nucleotide sequence: TGCAGTGCTAGAGGACTAACGGGGGGCATCTACAATGAGCAGTTCTTC. This gives the protein CSARGLTGGIYNEQFF.

This clonotype appeared many times. J is TRBJ2-7 and V is TRBV6-2 or TRBV6-3, with D perhaps matching TRBD1 or TRBD2 (5 bases each). The CDR3 is 14 residues long. In germline, CDR1 is MNHEY, CDR2 SVGEGT. The germline V and J ends were trimmed by 6 bases and 2 bases, with 14 bases remaining between them. CDR3 in amino acids: CASRSGTGTYEQYF. The CDR3 coding sequence is TGTGCCAGCAGATCGGGGACGGGAACCTACGAGCAGTACTTC.

This clonotype was counted at least ten times. V usage is TRBV5-1 and J usage is TRBJ2-3; TRBD1 matches 7 bases. The CDR3 is 14 amino acids. Germline V lookup: CDR1 SGHRS, CDR2 YFSETQ. V gave up 4 bases and J gave up 3 bases; unmatched junction bases: 5. The CDR3 DNA reads TGCGCCAGCAGCGTGGGGACAGAGACAGATACGCAGTATTTT. As protein: CASSVGTETDTQYF.

V is TRBV18 and J is TRBJ2-7, with TRBD1 matching 11 bases. CDR3 length: 14 amino acids. Germline V CDR1 and CDR2: KGHSH, LQKENI. The V gene end was trimmed by 6 bases and the J gene end by 7 bases; junction bases not matched to a gene: 8. The CDR3 loop reads CASSGQGAPYEQYF. CDR3 DNA: TGTGCCAGCTCTGGACAGGGGGCGCCTTATGAGCAGTACTTC.

This clonotype was detected only a few times. This chain links TRBV5-4 with TRBJ2-5; TRBD1 agrees at 9 bases. The CDR3 spans 15 residues. V was clipped by 5 bases and J by 9 bases; unmatched bases: 14. Germline lookup yields CDR1 SGHNT and CDR2 YYREEE (reference sequence). The CDR3, as DNA: TGTGCCAGCAGTTTTGACAGGGGGGTCAAGAGACCCCAGTACTTC. Residues: CASSFDRGVKRPQYF.

This clonotype was seen repeatedly, ten times or more. The CDR3 nucleotides read TGCAGTGCTAGAGCACACCTAGCTATAGCAGATACGCAGTATTTT. Translating it yields CSARAHLAIADTQYF. The V gene is TRBV20-1, the J gene TRBJ2-3; the D gene is possibly TRBD2 (5 bases). The CDR3 totals 15 residues. The germline CDR1 and CDR2 sequences are DFQATT and SNEGSKA (reference sequence). V lost 1 base and J 4 bases, leaving 15 bases between the germline ends.

This clonotype was counted many times. The chain links TRBV5-1 to TRBJ2-5, with 7 bases lining up with TRBD1. V trimming: 4 bases; J trimming: 0 bases; junction bases outside the gene matches: 3. The length of the CDR3 is 14 residues. CDR1 SGHRS and CDR2 YFSETQ come from the germline V gene. The CDR3 spells CASSPQGYQETQYF. The DNA of the CDR3 is TGCGCCAGCAGCCCACAGGGGTACCAAGAGACCCAGTACTTC.

This clonotype occurred many times. The V call is TRBV11-2, the J call TRBJ2-7, with 11 bases lining up with TRBD2. Germline lookup yields CDR1 SGHAT and CDR2 FQNNGV. With 2 bases clipped from V and 0 bases from J, the junction kept 9 bases outside the gene matches. The CDR3 is made up of 18 amino acids. CDR3 DNA sequence: TGTGCCAGCAGCTTATCTAGCGGGGGGACTTTTAGCTCCTACGAGCAGTACTTC. Encoded protein: CASSLSSGGTFSSYEQYF.

Turning to this clonotype: This could be a read error, since a much larger clone is one nucleotide away. CDR3 amino acids: CAGSYLIDSLGETQYF. The CDR3 coding sequence is TGTGCCGGCAGTTATCTGATAGACTCTCTCGGAGAGACCCAGTACTTC. The chain links TRBV6-2 or TRBV6-3 to TRBJ2-5, with D uncertain. Per the germline V gene, CDR1 is MNHEY and CDR2 is SVGEGT. CDR3 size: 16 residues.

This clonotype was picked up many times. The chain employs TRBV27 and TRBJ1-6; 9 positions agree with TRBD1. Germline-derived CDR1 and CDR2 are MNHEY and SMNVEV (reference sequence). With 0 bases clipped from V and 4 bases from J, the junction kept 1 base outside the gene matches. The CDR3 loop spans 16 amino acids. The CDR3 here is CASSLSGTGYNSPLHF. The CDR3 DNA follows: TGTGCCAGCAGTTTATCCGGGACAGGGTATAATTCACCCCTCCACTTT.

The chain uses TRBV30 and TRBJ1-1; D is unresolved. Trimming shortened V by 5 bases and J by 1 base, and 8 bases separated the two germline ends. Germline assignment: CDR1 GTSNPN and CDR2 SVGIG (reference sequence). The CDR3 totals 12 residues. This CDR3 reads CAWRWGNTEAFF. The CDR3 coding sequence is TGTGCCTGGCGGTGGGGGAACACTGAAGCTTTCTTT.

Worth noting for this clonotype: A single base separates this from a much larger clone, so it may be a read error. The rearrangement joins TRBV20-1 to TRBJ2-1; D might be TRBD1 (5 bases). The CDR3 covers 14 residues. The germline V gene has CDR1 DFQATT and CDR2 SNEGSKA (reference sequence). The CDR3 DNA reads as TGCAGTGCCGACAAGACAGCTATGAACAATGAGCAGTCCTTC. It specifies CSADKTAMNNEQSF.

Many counts were recorded for this clonotype. V is TRBV27 and J is TRBJ1-6, with D possibly matching TRBD1 (5 bases). Trimming left V 5 bases short and J 10 bases short, with 12 bases between. The CDR3 spans 13 residues. Germline loops: CDR1 MNHEY, CDR2 SMNVEV (reference sequence). The CDR3 region has the DNA TGTGCCAGCAGTCAAGCTCGGGGCTCACCCCTCCACTTT. Its protein product is CASSQARGSPLHF.

V is TRBV3-1 and J is TRBJ2-2; 8 bases match TRBD1. J was trimmed by 6 bases and V by 0 bases; bases with no gene match: 6. CDR1 and CDR2 (germline): LGHDT, YNNKEL (reference sequence). This CDR3 comprises 16 residues. CDR3 DNA: TGTGCCAGCAGCCAAGATTTAGCAGGGGGCTCCGGGGAGCTGTTTTTT. The encoded protein is CASSQDLAGGSGELFF.

This clonotype was observed many times. The genes are TRBV2 and TRBJ2-1; D assignment may be TRBD1 or TRBD2 (7 bases each). Germline CDR1 reads SNHLY; CDR2 reads FYNNEI. The germline V and J ends were trimmed by 6 bases and 1 base, with 16 bases remaining between them. CDR3 length: 16 residues. The CDR3: CASSEYRGGSYNEQFF. DNA of the CDR3: TGTGCCAGCAGCGAGTACAGGGGAGGGTCCTACAATGAGCAGTTCTTC.

This clonotype was counted at least ten times. V gene TRBV4-3 combines with J gene TRBJ1-4, with D possibly being TRBD1 (5 bases). CDR1 is LGHNA and CDR2 is YSLEER in the germline V gene. This CDR3 is 15 amino acids long. V was clipped by 5 bases and J by 4 bases, with 14 bases between them. CDR3 amino acids: CASSNTREGNEKLFF. The DNA for the CDR3 is TGCGCCAGCAGCAACACCAGGGAGGGTAATGAAAAACTGTTTTTT.

As to this clonotype: Compared with germline, one end of the junction differs, possibly owing to a read error. The V gene is TRBV7-9, the J gene TRBJ2-1; 11 nucleotides line up with TRBD1. Germline CDR1 is SEHNR and CDR2 is FQNEAQ (reference sequence). The length of the CDR3 is 14 residues. The CDR3 loop reads CVSSHGQGAETQFF. The DNA for the CDR3 is TGTGTCAGCAGCCATGGACAGGGGGCTGAGACCCAGTTCTTC.

This clonotype was recorded at least ten times. The chain uses TRBV7-6 and TRBJ2-7, with a tentative D call TRBD2 (5 bases). V was pared by 1 base and J by 0 bases, with 19 bases between. This CDR3 is 18 amino acids long. Germline-derived CDR1 and CDR2 are SGHVS and FNYEAQ. The CDR3 spells CASSLEAPGEGTSYEQYF. In DNA, the CDR3 is TGTGCCAGCAGCTTAGAGGCCCCGGGTGAGGGAACCTCCTACGAGCAGTACTTC. Variable domain in full (rest from reference TRBV7-6 and TRBJ2-7): GAGVSQSPRYKVTKRGQDVALRCDPISGHVSLYWYRQALGQGPEFLTYFNYEAQQDKSGLPNDRFSAERPEGSISTLTIQRTEQRDSAMYRCASSLEAPGEGTSYEQYFGPGTRLTVT.

Many counts were recorded for this clonotype. The chain combines TRBV28 with TRBJ2-7; D unclear. Trimming cost V 3 bases and J 0 bases, with 6 bases left between them. CDR3 length: 13 residues. CDR1 is MDHEN and CDR2 is SYDVKM in the germline V gene. The CDR3 sequence is CASSFVSSYEQYF. CDR3 DNA: TGTGCCAGCAGTTTCGTAAGCTCCTACGAGCAGTACTTC.

This clonotype was counted at least ten times. The chain recombines TRBV12-3 or TRBV12-4 with TRBJ1-5, with D maybe TRBD1 (6 bases). Trimming left V 5 bases short and J 3 bases short, with 11 bases between. The CDR3 loop spans 14 amino acids. The CDR3 spells CASSRQGNNQPQHF. The DNA for the CDR3 is TGTGCCAGCAGTCGCCAGGGGAACAATCAGCCCCAGCATTTT.

This clonotype was observed at least ten times. The chain recombines TRBV9 with TRBJ1-2; 7 bases match TRBD1. After removal of 3 bases from V and 2 bases from J, the junction contained 1 base not matched to a gene. This CDR3 spans 13 amino acids. Germline loops: CDR1 SGDLS, CDR2 YYNGEE. The CDR3 is CASSGDSNYGYTF. For the CDR3, the DNA is TGTGCCAGCAGCGGGGACAGCAACTATGGCTACACCTTC.

This clonotype was picked up a small number of times. The CDR3 protein is CASSLAVAGGPFF. The CDR3 coding sequence is TGTGCCAGCAGCTTAGCGGTTGCGGGGGGCCCGTTCTTC. The V call is TRBV11-2, the J call TRBJ2-1, with TRBD2 matching over 8 bases. J lost 15 bases, V lost 1 base, and 8 bases had no gene match. Germline V CDR1 and CDR2: SGHAT, FQNNGV. The CDR3 consists of 13 residues.

Concerning this clonotype itself: Here the CDR3 omits its conserved ending phenylalanine or tryptophan, so a read error is the likely source. This chain uses TRBV6-2 or TRBV6-3 with TRBJ2-3; 12 bases align to TRBD2. Germline V CDR1 and CDR2: MNHEY, SVGEGT. Trimming cost V 6 bases and J 0 bases; bases outside gene matches: 7. The CDR3 has 17 residues. CDR3 sequence: CASSRGTSGRSTDTQYL. The CDR3 bases are TGTGCCAGCAGCCGCGGGACTAGCGGGCGTAGCACAGATACGCAGTATTTG.